Each of the 32 T cell receptor beta chains below was sequenced from the same sample in a study of T cell responses to AZD1222 COVID-19 vaccine. The table came from immunoSEQ multiplex PCR; TCRdb's copy has only in-frame clones and leaves some out. This sample carries about 110,000 clones, roughly 90% of them seen once, and the ten largest clones take around 14%. The specimen comprised peripheral blood, sampled 28 days after the second AZD1222 dose. The receptors stem from an adult who received the AZD1222 COVID-19 vaccine.

J is TRBJ1-3 and V is TRBV12-3 or TRBV12-4; D ambiguous. Between the trimmed V and J ends, which lost 3 bases and 0 bases, there was a span of 3 bases. The CDR3 consists of 13 residues. CDR3 sequence reads: CASSLGSGNTIYF. In nucleotides, the CDR3 is TGTGCCAGCAGTTTGGGCTCTGGAAACACCATATATTTT.

The V gene is TRBV3-1 (or the pseudogene TRBV3-2), the J gene TRBJ1-3; D is perhaps TRBD1 (6 bases). V gave up 5 bases and J gave up 0 bases, with 11 bases separating them. The CDR3 covers 15 residues. The germline V gene encodes CDR1 LGHDT and CDR2 YNNKEL (reference sequence). The CDR3 here is CASSLQGNSGNTIYF. The DNA of the CDR3 is TGTGCCAGCAGCTTACAGGGAAACTCTGGAAACACCATATATTTT.

The chain couples TRBV6-5 to TRBJ2-7, with D perhaps given as TRBD1 or TRBD2 (6 bases each). The V and J ends lost 0 bases and 6 bases respectively, with 18 bases between them. Germline CDR1 is MNHEY and CDR2 is SVGAGI. The CDR3 is made up of 16 amino acids. The DNA of the CDR3 is TGTGCCAGCAGTTACTCGGGACCGGGAGCGGACAGCGAGCAGTACTTC. Translating it yields CASSYSGPGADSEQYF.

This clone has just one count. This chain connects TRBV2 to TRBJ2-1; the match to TRBD1 covers 7 bases. Germline-derived CDR1 and CDR2 are SNHLY and FYNNEI. Germline trimming cut 4 bases from V and 7 bases from J; bases unmatched to any gene: 4. The CDR3 totals 13 residues. CDR3 sequence reads: CASSVQGVNEQFF. DNA for the CDR3: TGTGCCAGCAGTGTCCAGGGGGTAAATGAGCAGTTCTTC. The variable domain in full, with the rest retrieved from reference TRBV2 and TRBJ2-1, is EPEVTQTPSHQVTQMGQEVILRCVPISNHLYFYWYRQILGQKVEFLVSFYNNEISEKSEIFDDQFSVERPDGSNFTLKIRSTKLEDSAMYFCASSVQGVNEQFFGPGTRLTVL.

This clone is a singleton in its sample. This chain's CDR3 is CASSTGPEETQYF. The DNA for the CDR3 is TGTGCCAGCAGCACGGGGCCCGAAGAGACCCAGTACTTC. The chain combines TRBV7-2 with TRBJ2-5; either TRBD1 or TRBD2 may fit D (5 bases each). This CDR3 comprises 13 residues. Germline loops: CDR1 SGHTA, CDR2 FQGNSA. The ends were cut back, 5 bases at V and 3 bases at J, with 10 bases in the middle. Complete variable domain (other parts from reference TRBV7-2 and TRBJ2-5): GAGVSQSPSNKVTEKGKDVELRCDPISGHTALYWYRQSLGQGLEFLIYFQGNSAPDKSGLPSDRFSAERTGGSVSTLTIQRTQQEDSAVYLCASSTGPEETQYFGPGTRLLVL.

This chain joins TRBV12-3 or TRBV12-4 and TRBJ2-3; D unresolved. V lost 3 bases, J lost 4 bases, and 5 bases lay in between. This CDR3 contains 12 residues. As DNA, the CDR3 is TGTGCCAGCAGTTTTTTCCCAGATACGCAGTATTTT. Amino acids: CASSFFPDTQYF.

The chain is built from TRBV2 and TRBJ1-2, with no clear D. Per the germline V gene, CDR1 is SNHLY and CDR2 is FYNNEI. Trimming took 6 bases from V and 0 from J, leaving 8 bases between them. This CDR3 is built from 13 residues. CDR3 region: CASRDDANYGYTF. The CDR3 region has the DNA TGTGCCAGCAGAGACGACGCTAACTATGGCTACACCTTC.

The chain carries TRBV25-1 and TRBJ1-1, with D perhaps matching TRBD1 (5 bases). The length of the CDR3 is 13 residues. Germline V gene lookup returns CDR1 MGHDK and CDR2 SYGVNS. The V and J ends lost 4 bases and 4 bases respectively, with 10 bases between them. CDR3 sequence: CASSGDGGTEAFF. Written as DNA, the CDR3 is TGTGCCAGCAGTGGAGATGGGGGCACTGAAGCTTTCTTT.

The chain is built from TRBV5-5 and TRBJ2-2, with TRBD1 as a possible D gene (6 bases). Trimming took off 5 bases at V and 3 bases at J, with 14 bases between the two ends. The germline V gene encodes CDR1 SGHKS and CDR2 YYEKEE (reference sequence). The CDR3 runs to 15 residues. The CDR3 loop is CASRGRPGDTGELFF. Written as DNA, the CDR3 is TGTGCCAGCAGAGGTCGACCAGGGGACACCGGGGAGCTGTTTTTT.

V and J are TRBV27 and TRBJ1-4; 7 bases fit TRBD1. Germline CDR1 MNHEY, CDR2 SMNVEV (reference sequence). This CDR3 has 15 residues. The V gene end was trimmed by 3 bases and the J gene end by 7 bases; junction bases not matched to a gene: 8. CDR3 sequence: CASSFQGVFGEKLFF. The CDR3 nucleotides read TGTGCCAGCAGTTTCCAGGGGGTGTTTGGTGAAAAACTGTTTTTT.

This sequence joins TRBV6-5 and TRBJ1-2; D is ambiguous. The CDR3 consists of 12 residues. The germline V gene encodes CDR1 MNHEY and CDR2 SVGAGI. The V and J ends lost 8 bases and 4 bases respectively, with 11 bases between them. The CDR3 reads CASSKGTYGYTF. CDR3 sequence (DNA): TGTGCCAGCTCCAAGGGCACCTATGGCTACACCTTC.

The chain carries TRBV11-3 and TRBJ1-3; D not certain. Per germline, CDR1 SGHNT and CDR2 YENEEA. V lost 5 bases and J lost 3, with 8 bases in between. The CDR3 is 13 amino acids. CDR3 sequence reads: CASSRGVGNTIYF. The DNA of the CDR3 is TGTGCCAGCAGCCGGGGAGTTGGAAACACCATATATTTT.

The chain joins TRBV28 to TRBJ2-1; weak D call: TRBD2 (6 bases). Trimming removed 6 bases from V and 1 base from J, with 13 bases in between. This CDR3 has 15 amino acids. Germline-derived CDR1 and CDR2 are MDHEN and SYDVKM. CDR3 coding DNA: TGTGCCAGCAGCCTCGGAGGGAGTTCCTACAATGAGCAGTTCTTC. Translating gives CASSLGGSSYNEQFF.

The chain employs TRBV11-3 and TRBJ2-3, with TRBD2 identical over 7 bases. Trimming removed 2 bases from V and 5 bases from J; junction bases left unmatched: 16. Germline V gene sequence: CDR1 SGHNT, CDR2 YENEEA. The CDR3 is made up of 18 amino acids. As DNA, the CDR3 is TGTGCCAGCAGCTTAAGGGGTACCTCTAGCGGTGTGGGAGATACGCAGTATTTT. Encoded protein: CASSLRGTSSGVGDTQYF.

The chain recombines TRBV7-9 with TRBJ2-3; no reliable D call. CDR1 is SEHNR and CDR2 is FQNEAQ in the germline V gene (reference sequence). This CDR3 is built from 16 residues. Trimming pared 0 bases from V and 1 base from J, leaving 11 bases between. The DNA for the CDR3 is TGTGCCAGCAGCTTAGCGCGTAGGGTGGGCACAGATACGCAGTATTTT. This gives the protein CASSLARRVGTDTQYF.

This clone was picked up one time. The CDR3 nucleotides read TGTGCCAGTAGCGGGATCGCCCTATTAAGCACAGATACGCAGTATTTT. It is translated as CASSGIALLSTDTQYF. This rearrangement joins TRBV28 to TRBJ2-3; the match to TRBD2 covers 8 bases. The CDR3 contains 16 residues. V lost 9 bases and J lost 0; bases outside the gene matches: 11. Germline loops: CDR1 MDHEN, CDR2 SYDVKM.

This clone came up a few times. V and J are TRBV11-3 and TRBJ2-1; TRBD1 agrees at 11 bases. CDR1 SGHNT and CDR2 YENEEA come from the germline V gene. The CDR3 is 16 amino acids. V shed 5 bases, J shed 4 bases, and the junction held 7 bases outside the gene matches. CDR3 residues: CASSTRDRGSYNEQFF. CDR3 DNA sequence: TGTGCCAGCAGCACGCGGGACAGGGGGTCATACAATGAGCAGTTCTTC.

The chain carries TRBV7-2 and TRBJ1-2; 7 bases align to TRBD1. This CDR3 is 15 amino acids long. The V segment lost 6 bases and the J segment 6 bases; nucleotides outside the gene matches: 13. Looked up from germline, CDR1 is SGHTA and CDR2 is FQGNSA. DNA for the CDR3: TGTGCCAGCAGGTGGACAGGCAAAAAAAGGAATGGCTACACCTTC. Amino acid sequence: CASRWTGKKRNGYTF.

The count of this clone is one. This chain connects TRBV15 to TRBJ1-3; D unclear. Germline CDR1 is LNHNV and CDR2 is YYDKDF (reference sequence). This CDR3 comprises 15 residues. Trimming pared 0 bases from V and 3 bases from J, leaving 9 bases between. CDR3 bases: TGTGCCACCAGCAGAGATTCTCGGGATGGAAACACCATATATTTT. Amino acid sequence: CATSRDSRDGNTIYF.

This clone was recorded only once. This chain joins TRBV11-3 and TRBJ2-1; D is tentatively TRBD1 or TRBD2 (6 bases each). Per the germline V gene, CDR1 is SGHNT and CDR2 is YENEEA. V lost 5 bases, J lost 12 bases, and 20 bases lay in between. This CDR3 spans 14 amino acids. The CDR3 bases are TGTGCCAGCAGCCCCGTCGGGGGCCATCGTGTGCAGTTCTTC. As protein: CASSPVGGHRVQFF.

The chain recombines TRBV11-2 with TRBJ2-5, with TRBD2 matching over 9 bases. CDR3 length equals 16 residues. The germline V gene has CDR1 SGHAT and CDR2 FQNNGV. The V gene end was trimmed by 5 bases and the J gene end by 5 bases; junction bases not matched to a gene: 12. The CDR3 bases are TGTGCCAGCAGCCGTGGGGTCGCGGGAGGGCGTGAGACCCAGTACTTC. Translation gives CASSRGVAGGRETQYF.

This chain uses TRBV15 with TRBJ2-2; 8 nucleotides align to TRBD1. Per the germline V gene, CDR1 is LNHNV and CDR2 is YYDKDF (reference sequence). J gave up 0 bases and V 1 base, and 13 bases lay outside the gene matches. CDR3 length: 20 residues. The CDR3 DNA follows: TGTGCCACCAGCAGAGCCCGTAATCCCCGGACAGGGCCGAACACCGGGGAGCTGTTTTTT. This gives the protein CATSRARNPRTGPNTGELFF.

This sequence joins TRBV28 and TRBJ2-2; TRBD2 aligns across 10 bases. Germline CDR1 is MDHEN and CDR2 is SYDVKM. The V segment lost 10 bases and the J segment 7 bases; nucleotides outside the gene matches: 12. This CDR3 contains 15 residues. In nucleotides, the CDR3 is TGTGCCACTCGGGCTAGCGGGAGTTGGGGCGGGGAGCTGTTTTTT. This codes for CATRASGSWGGELFF.

This chain links TRBV4-1 with TRBJ1-5; possible D gene TRBD1, 5 bases. V was shortened by 11 bases and J by 3 bases, with 23 bases between the two germline ends. Germline CDR1 reads MGHRA; CDR2 reads YSYEKL. There are 16 residues in the CDR3. CDR3 protein: CAAGPGAPGDNQPQHF. In nucleotides, the CDR3 is TGCGCCGCCGGGCCCGGGGCGCCGGGTGACAATCAGCCCCAGCATTTT.

The chain carries TRBV4-1 and TRBJ2-7, with TRBD1 matching 8 bases. CDR3 size: 15 residues. The junction had 8 bases not matched to a gene; V was cut back by 4 bases and J by 3 bases. Germline values: CDR1 MGHRA, CDR2 YSYEKL. In nucleotides, the CDR3 is TGCGCCAGCAGCCCAGGACAGGGACCCCGCTACGAGCAGTACTTC. Protein product: CASSPGQGPRYEQYF.

The chain carries TRBV2 and TRBJ2-3; 8 nucleotides line up with TRBD2. CDR1 and CDR2 from the germline V gene are SNHLY and FYNNEI. The CDR3 contains 15 residues. The trim removed 6 bases at V and 5 bases at J, leaving 10 bases unmatched. The CDR3 DNA reads TGTGCCAGCAGCTTGCCGGGACTAGTGGGAGATACGCAGTATTTT. Translating it yields CASSLPGLVGDTQYF.

J is TRBJ1-1 and V is TRBV27; TRBD1 matches at 8 bases. The V and J ends lost 6 bases and 0 bases, in that order; junction bases with no gene match: 9. The length of the CDR3 is 16 residues. Germline values: CDR1 MNHEY, CDR2 SMNVEV (reference sequence). CDR3 amino acids: CASRQGAVEMNTEAFF. The CDR3, as DNA: TGTGCCAGCAGGCAGGGGGCGGTTGAAATGAACACTGAAGCTTTCTTT.

To note about this clone: Other DNA sequences within the sample encode an identical CDR3. The CDR3 loop is CASSIEGKGPQHF. CDR3 DNA: TGTGCCAGTAGTATAGAGGGGAAGGGGCCCCAGCATTTT. This chain uses TRBV19 with TRBJ1-5; D call uncertain. Germline lookup yields CDR1 LNHDA and CDR2 SQIVND (reference sequence). V lost 0 bases and J lost 9, with 9 bases in between. The CDR3 spans 13 residues.

The chain joins TRBV19 to TRBJ1-1; 10 nucleotides agree with TRBD1. CDR3 length: 15 residues. Germline V CDR1 and CDR2: LNHDA, SQIVND (reference sequence). V shed 2 bases and J 3 bases; nucleotides not matched to a gene: 3. CDR3 residues: CASSIWTGGHTEAFF. The CDR3 bases are TGTGCCAGTAGTATATGGACAGGGGGGCACACTGAAGCTTTCTTT. Full variable domain (missing parts from reference TRBV19 and TRBJ1-1): DGGITQSPKYLFRKEGQNVTLSCEQNLNHDAMYWYRQDPGQGLRLIYYSQIVNDFQKGDIAEGYSVSREKKESFPLTVTSAQKNPTAFYLCASSIWTGGHTEAFFGQGTRLTVV.

V gene TRBV9 combines with J gene TRBJ2-6; either TRBD1 or TRBD2 may fit D (5 bases each). The V end was cut by 3 bases, the J end by 0 bases, with 19 bases between. The V gene's germline CDR1 is SGDLS and CDR2 YYNGEE. The CDR3 is made up of 19 amino acids. The CDR3 DNA follows: TGTGCCAGCAGCGGGGGTTGGGGGTTGAAGATCTCTGGGGCCAACGTCCTGACTTTC. It codes for CASSGGWGLKISGANVLTF.

The rearrangement links TRBV28 to TRBJ2-4; 7 bases are shared with TRBD1. Germline-derived CDR1 and CDR2 are MDHEN and SYDVKM. The CDR3 sequence is 15 residues long. With V trimmed by 6 bases and J by 6 bases, 11 bases remained unmatched. The chain's CDR3 is CASSRLGTDRNIQYF. For the CDR3, the DNA is TGTGCCAGCAGCCGTCTAGGGACAGATAGAAACATTCAGTACTTC.

The rearrangement uses TRBV5-3 and TRBJ1-1; D perhaps matches TRBD1 (5 bases). TRBV5-3 is placed among ORFs of uncertain function. With 1 base removed from V and 2 bases from J, the gap between germline ends came to 9 bases. This CDR3 contains 14 residues. The CDR3 loop reads CARSLQGINTEAFF. The CDR3 coding sequence is TGTGCCAGAAGCTTGCAGGGTATAAACACTGAAGCTTTCTTT.